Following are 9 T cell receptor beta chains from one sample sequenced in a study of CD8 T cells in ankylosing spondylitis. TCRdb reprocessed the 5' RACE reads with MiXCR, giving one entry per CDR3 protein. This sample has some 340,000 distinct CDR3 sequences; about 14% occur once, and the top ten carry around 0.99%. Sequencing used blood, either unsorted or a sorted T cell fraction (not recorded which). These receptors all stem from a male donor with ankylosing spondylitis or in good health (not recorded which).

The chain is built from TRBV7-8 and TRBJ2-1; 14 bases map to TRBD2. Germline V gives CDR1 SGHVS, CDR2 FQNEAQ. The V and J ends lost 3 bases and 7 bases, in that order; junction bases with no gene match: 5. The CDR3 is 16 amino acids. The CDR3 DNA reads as TGTGCCAGCAGCTTCTCGACTAGCGGGAGGGCGAATGAGCAGTTCTTC. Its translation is CASSFSTSGRANEQFF.

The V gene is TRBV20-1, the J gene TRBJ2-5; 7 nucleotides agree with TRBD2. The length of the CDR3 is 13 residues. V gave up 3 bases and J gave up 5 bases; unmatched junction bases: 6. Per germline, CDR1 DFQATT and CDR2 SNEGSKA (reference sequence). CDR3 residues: CSARTSLWETQYF. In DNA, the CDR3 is TGCAGTGCTAGGACTAGCTTATGGGAGACCCAGTACTTC.

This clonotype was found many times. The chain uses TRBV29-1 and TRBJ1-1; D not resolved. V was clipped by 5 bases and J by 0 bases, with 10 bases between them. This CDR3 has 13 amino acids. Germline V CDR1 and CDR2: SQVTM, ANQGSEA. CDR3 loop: CSVTRILNTEAFF. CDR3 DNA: TGCAGCGTTACCCGGATTTTGAACACTGAAGCTTTCTTT.

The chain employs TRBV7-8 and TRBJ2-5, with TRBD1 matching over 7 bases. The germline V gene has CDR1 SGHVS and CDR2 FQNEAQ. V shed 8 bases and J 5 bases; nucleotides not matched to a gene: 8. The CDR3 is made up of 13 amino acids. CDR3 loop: CASLRGRMETQYF. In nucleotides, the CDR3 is TGTGCCAGCCTCAGGGGGAGAATGGAGACCCAGTACTTC. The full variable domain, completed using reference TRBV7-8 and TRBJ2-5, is GAGVSQSPRYKVAKRGQDVALRCDPISGHVSLFWYQQALGQGPEFLTYFQNEAQLDKSGLPSDRFFAERPEGSVSTLKIQRTQQEDSAVYLCASLRGRMETQYFGPGTRLLVL.

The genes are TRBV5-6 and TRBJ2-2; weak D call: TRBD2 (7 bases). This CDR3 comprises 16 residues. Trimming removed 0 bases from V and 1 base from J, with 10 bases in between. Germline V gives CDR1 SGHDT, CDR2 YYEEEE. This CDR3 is CASSLAGGLNTGELFF. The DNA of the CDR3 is TGTGCCAGCAGCTTGGCGGGGGGCCTGAACACCGGGGAGCTGTTTTTT.

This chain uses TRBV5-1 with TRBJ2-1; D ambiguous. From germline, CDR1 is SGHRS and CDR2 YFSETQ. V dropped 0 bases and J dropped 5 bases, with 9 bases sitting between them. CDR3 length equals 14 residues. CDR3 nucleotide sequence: TGCGCCAGCAGCTTGGGGAGTCAACACAATGAGCAGTTCTTC. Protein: CASSLGSQHNEQFF.

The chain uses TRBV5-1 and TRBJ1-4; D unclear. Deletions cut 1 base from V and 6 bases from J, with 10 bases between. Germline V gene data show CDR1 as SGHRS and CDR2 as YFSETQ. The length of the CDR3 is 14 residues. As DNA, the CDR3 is TGCGCCAGCAGCTTGTGGGAAAAGGATGAAAAACTGTTTTTT. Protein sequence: CASSLWEKDEKLFF.

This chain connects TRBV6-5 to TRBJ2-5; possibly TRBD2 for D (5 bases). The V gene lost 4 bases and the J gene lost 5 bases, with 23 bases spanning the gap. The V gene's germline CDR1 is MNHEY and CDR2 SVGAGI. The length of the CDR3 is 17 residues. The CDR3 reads CASSSLPGPRRRETQYF. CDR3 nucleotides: TGTGCCAGCAGTTCCCTCCCCGGTCCACGGCGGAGGGAGACCCAGTACTTC.

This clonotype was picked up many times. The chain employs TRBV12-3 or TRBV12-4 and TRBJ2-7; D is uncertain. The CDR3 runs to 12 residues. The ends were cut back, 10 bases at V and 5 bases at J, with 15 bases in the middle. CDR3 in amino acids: CATRLDPNEQYF. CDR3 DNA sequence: TGTGCCACCCGTTTGGACCCTAACGAGCAGTACTTC.